Described below is a single TCR beta chain sequence and its context. This record comes from a study of blood T cell repertoires in COVID-19. As for the study in general: The cDNA or gDNA used as material had been derived from T cells, B-cell-depleted T cells, or PBMCs.

The table came from immunoSEQ multiplex PCR; TCRdb's copy has only in-frame clones and leaves some out. The sample lists some 300,000 clones, around 89% occurring once. Participants were placed into cohorts based on the clinical history they reported. The CDR3 length is 15 residues. CDR1 and CDR2 from the germline V gene are KGHDR and SFDVKD. The J segment lost 7 bases and the V segment lost 6 bases, leaving 8 bases of the junction unmatched. The receptor was derived from an older woman in a cohort exposed to, infected with or recovered from COVID-19 (not recorded which). V is TRBV24-1 and J is TRBJ2-1; 10 nucleotides line up with TRBD1. Sequencing was performed on PBMCs or T cells enriched from blood (not recorded which). The CDR3 DNA reads as TGTGCCACCAGTACAACGGGACAGGGGTTGAATGAGCAGTTCTTC. Its translation: CATSTTGQGLNEQFF.